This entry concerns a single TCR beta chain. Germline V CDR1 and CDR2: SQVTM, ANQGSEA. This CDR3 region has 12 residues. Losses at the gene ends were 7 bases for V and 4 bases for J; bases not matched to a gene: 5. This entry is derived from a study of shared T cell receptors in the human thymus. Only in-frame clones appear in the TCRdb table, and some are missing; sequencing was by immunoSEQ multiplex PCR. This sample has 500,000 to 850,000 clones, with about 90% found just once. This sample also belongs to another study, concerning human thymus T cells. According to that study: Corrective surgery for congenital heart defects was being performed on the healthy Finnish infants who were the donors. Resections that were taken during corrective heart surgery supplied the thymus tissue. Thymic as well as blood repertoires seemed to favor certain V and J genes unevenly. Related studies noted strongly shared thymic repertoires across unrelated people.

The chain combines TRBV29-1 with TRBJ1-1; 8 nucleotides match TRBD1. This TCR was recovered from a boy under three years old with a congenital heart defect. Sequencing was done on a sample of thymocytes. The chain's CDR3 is CSGQGSGTEAFF. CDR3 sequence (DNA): TGCAGCGGACAGGGGAGTGGCACTGAAGCTTTCTTT.